A single sample gave rise to the 2 T cell receptor beta chains below, sequenced in a study of blood T cell repertoires in COVID-19. The table came from immunoSEQ multiplex PCR; TCRdb's copy has only in-frame clones and leaves some out. The table records 150,000 to 200,000 clones, around 90% of them present only once. What was sequenced was PBMCs or T cells enriched from blood (not recorded which). The origin of the receptors is a woman aged 18-29 years who had recovered from COVID-19.

This clone came up once. The gene calls are TRBV7-2 and TRBJ2-3; 11 bases fit TRBD1. CDR3 length equals 13 residues. CDR1 and CDR2 from the germline V gene are SGHTA and FQGNSA. V dropped 9 bases and J dropped 4; count of bases not matched to a gene: 3. The CDR3 is CASRTGGADTQYF. The CDR3 DNA reads as TGTGCCAGTCGGACAGGGGGCGCAGATACGCAGTATTTT. Complete variable domain (other parts from reference TRBV7-2 and TRBJ2-3): GAGVSQSPSNKVTEKGKDVELRCDPISGHTALYWYRQSLGQGLEFLIYFQGNSAPDKSGLPSDRFSAERTGGSVSTLTIQRTQQEDSAVYLCASRTGGADTQYFGPGTRLTVL.

This chain joins TRBV9 and TRBJ2-7, with TRBD1 identical over 8 bases. Germline-derived CDR1 and CDR2 are SGDLS and YYNGEE. The CDR3 loop spans 15 amino acids. Trimming at V came to 0 bases and at J to 3 bases, leaving 5 bases not matched to a gene. Here the CDR3 reads CASSVATGQGYEQYF. The CDR3 coding sequence is TGTGCCAGCAGCGTAGCTACCGGACAGGGCTACGAGCAGTACTTC.